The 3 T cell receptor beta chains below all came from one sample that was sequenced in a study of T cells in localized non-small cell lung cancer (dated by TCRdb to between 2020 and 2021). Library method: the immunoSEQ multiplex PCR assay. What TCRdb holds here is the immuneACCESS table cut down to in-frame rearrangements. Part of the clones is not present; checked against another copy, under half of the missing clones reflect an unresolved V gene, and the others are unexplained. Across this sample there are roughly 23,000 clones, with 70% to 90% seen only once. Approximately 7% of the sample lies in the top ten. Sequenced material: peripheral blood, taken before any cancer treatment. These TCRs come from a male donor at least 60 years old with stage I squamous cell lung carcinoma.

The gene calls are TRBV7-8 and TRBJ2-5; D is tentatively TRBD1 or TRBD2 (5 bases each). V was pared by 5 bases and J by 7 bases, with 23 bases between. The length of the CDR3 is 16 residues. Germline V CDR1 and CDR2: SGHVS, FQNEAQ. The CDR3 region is CASSLISGTVLGTQYF. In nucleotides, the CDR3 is TGTGCCAGCAGCCTCATCTCGGGGACCGTCCTAGGGACCCAGTACTTC.

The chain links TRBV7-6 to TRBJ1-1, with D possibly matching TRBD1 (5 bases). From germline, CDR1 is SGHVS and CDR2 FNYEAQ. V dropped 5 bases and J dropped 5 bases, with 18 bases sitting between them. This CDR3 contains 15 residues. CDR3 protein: CASSRPSRGGTEAFF. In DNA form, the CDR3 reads TGTGCCAGCAGCAGACCTTCTAGGGGAGGGACTGAAGCTTTCTTT.

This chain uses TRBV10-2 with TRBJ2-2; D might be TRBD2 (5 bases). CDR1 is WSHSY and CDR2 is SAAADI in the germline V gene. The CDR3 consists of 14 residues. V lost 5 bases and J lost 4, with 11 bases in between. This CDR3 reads CASSSLGATGELFF. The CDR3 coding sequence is TGCGCCAGCAGTAGCCTGGGAGCCACCGGGGAGCTGTTTTTT.